The sequence of this TCR beta chain was determined in a study of shared T cell receptors in the human thymus. Produced via immunoSEQ multiplex PCR; TCRdb's table is partial and in-frame only. The sample contains hundreds of thousands of clones, roughly 88% of which appear only once. Concerning this clone itself: The identical CDR3 is also encoded by other nucleotide sequences in the sample.

Another study also made use of these data, one on human thymus T cells. That paper notes: Immunologically healthy infants in Finland undergoing congenital heart defect surgery were the donors. Thymus was obtained from resections taken during corrective heart surgery. Highly overlapping thymic repertoires among unrelated individuals were reported in related research.

Material for sequencing was thymocytes. The sequence derives from a boy in the first two years of life with a congenital heart defect.

For the CDR3, the DNA is TGTGCCAGCAGTTATTCTATCAATCAGCCCCAGCATTTT. Its protein product is CASSYSINQPQHF. The chain is built from TRBV6-5 and TRBJ1-5, with D unresolved. In germline, CDR1 is MNHEY, CDR2 SVGAGI. Trimming removed 3 bases at V and 3 bases at J, with 6 bases between. The CDR3 extends over 13 amino acids.